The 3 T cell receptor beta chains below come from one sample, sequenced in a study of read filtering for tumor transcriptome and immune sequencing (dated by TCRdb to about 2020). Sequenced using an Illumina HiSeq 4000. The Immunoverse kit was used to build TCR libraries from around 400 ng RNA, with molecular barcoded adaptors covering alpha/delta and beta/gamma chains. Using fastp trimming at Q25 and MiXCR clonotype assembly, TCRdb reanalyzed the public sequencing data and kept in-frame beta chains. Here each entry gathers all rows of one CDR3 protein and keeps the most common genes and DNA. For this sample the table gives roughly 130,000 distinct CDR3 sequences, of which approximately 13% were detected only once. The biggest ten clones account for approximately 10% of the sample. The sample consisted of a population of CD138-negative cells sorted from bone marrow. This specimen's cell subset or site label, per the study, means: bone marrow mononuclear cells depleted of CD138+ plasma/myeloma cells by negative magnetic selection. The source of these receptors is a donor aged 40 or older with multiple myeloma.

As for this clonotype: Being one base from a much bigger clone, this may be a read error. The CDR3 DNA follows: TGCGCCAGCAGCTTCCCTGGAGGGACCCAGTACTTC. Its protein product is CASSFPGGTQYF. This rearrangement joins TRBV5-1 to TRBJ2-5; possibly TRBD2 for D (5 bases). There are 12 residues in the CDR3. Germline CDR1 reads SGHRS; CDR2 reads YFSETQ. Trimming pared 2 bases from V and 7 bases from J, leaving 9 bases between.

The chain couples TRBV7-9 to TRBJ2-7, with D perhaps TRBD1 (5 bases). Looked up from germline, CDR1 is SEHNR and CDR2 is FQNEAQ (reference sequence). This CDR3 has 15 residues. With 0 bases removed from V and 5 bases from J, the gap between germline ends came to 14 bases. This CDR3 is CASSLAASKGNEQYF. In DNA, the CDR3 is TGTGCCAGCAGCTTAGCGGCTTCTAAGGGGAACGAGCAGTACTTC.

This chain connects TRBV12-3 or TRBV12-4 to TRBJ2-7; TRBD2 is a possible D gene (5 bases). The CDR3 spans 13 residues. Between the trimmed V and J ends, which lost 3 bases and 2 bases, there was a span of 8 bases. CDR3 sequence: CASSFSGTYEQYF. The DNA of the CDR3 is TGTGCCAGCAGTTTTTCCGGGACCTACGAGCAGTACTTC.